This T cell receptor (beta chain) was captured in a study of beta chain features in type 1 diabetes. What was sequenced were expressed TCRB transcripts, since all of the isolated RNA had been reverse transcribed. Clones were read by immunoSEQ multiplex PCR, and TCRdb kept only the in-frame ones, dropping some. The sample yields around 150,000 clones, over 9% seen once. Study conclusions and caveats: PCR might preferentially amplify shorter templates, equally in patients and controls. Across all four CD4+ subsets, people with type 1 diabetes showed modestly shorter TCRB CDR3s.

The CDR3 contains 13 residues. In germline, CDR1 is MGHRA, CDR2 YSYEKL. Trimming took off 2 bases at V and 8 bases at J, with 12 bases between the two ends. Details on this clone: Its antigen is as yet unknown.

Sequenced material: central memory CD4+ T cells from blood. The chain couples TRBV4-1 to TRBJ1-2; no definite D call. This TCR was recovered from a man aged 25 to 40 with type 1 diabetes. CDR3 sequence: CASSQPLGLGYTF. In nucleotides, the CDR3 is TGCGCCAGCAGCCAACCACTGGGCTTAGGCTACACCTTC.